The 23 T cell receptor beta chains in this list originate from one sample, sequenced in a study of Ad26.COV2.S vaccination and SARS-CoV-2 variants. Treatment described: about 20 received Ad26.COV2.S at low or high dose, single or two shots; roughly 5 received placebo; per-sample allocation not given. It was on day 63 after the first vaccine or placebo injection that samples were taken. Profiling relied on immunoSEQ multiplex PCR, and the TCRdb table lists in-frame clones only, not all of them. The sample has about 350,000 clones, 75% to 90% seen once; the top ten hold around a tenth. The starting material was peripheral blood, obtained in a trial of Ad26.COV2.S vaccine versus placebo. These receptors were collected from a person aged 18-65 years who received the Ad26.COV2.S COVID-19 vaccine or a placebo.

CDR3 in amino acids: CASSAGAVYNEQFF. CDR3 bases: TGTGCCAGCAGCGCCGGGGCCGTTTACAATGAGCAGTTCTTC. The chain joins TRBV5-6 to TRBJ2-1; TRBD1 or TRBD2 may be the D gene (5 bases each). Germline assignment: CDR1 SGHDT and CDR2 YYEEEE. The CDR3 spans 14 residues. V lost 4 bases and J 4 bases, leaving 12 bases between the germline ends.

On this clone: Other DNA sequences within the sample encode an identical CDR3. V usage is TRBV28 and J usage is TRBJ1-2; D gene uncertain. With 3 bases removed from V and 3 bases from J, the gap between germline ends came to 5 bases. The CDR3 runs 12 residues. Per the germline V gene, CDR1 is MDHEN and CDR2 is SYDVKM. The CDR3 loop reads CASSFRDYGYTF. The CDR3 nucleotides are TGTGCCAGCAGTTTTCGGGACTATGGCTACACCTTC.

The gene calls are TRBV19 and TRBJ1-1; no clear D gene. CDR1 and CDR2 (germline): LNHDA, SQIVND (reference sequence). V gave up 4 bases and J gave up 4 bases, with 7 bases separating them. The CDR3 runs to 12 residues. Here the CDR3 reads CASSTIGTEAFF. The CDR3 nucleotides read TGTGCCAGTAGTACCATAGGCACTGAAGCTTTCTTT.

This clone was detected a few times. The chain couples TRBV7-8 to TRBJ1-1; D not resolved. V lost 5 bases, J lost 5 bases, and 12 bases lay in between. Germline assignment: CDR1 SGHVS and CDR2 FQNEAQ. The CDR3 sequence is 13 residues long. The CDR3 sequence is CASSLGPRTEAFF. CDR3 DNA: TGTGCCAGCAGCCTCGGACCGCGGACTGAAGCTTTCTTT.

The table lists this clone with a count of one. This chain joins TRBV6-5 and TRBJ2-1, with D perhaps TRBD1 (6 bases). The V gene's germline CDR1 is MNHEY and CDR2 SVGAGI. V was clipped by 10 bases and J by 10 bases, with 14 bases between them. This CDR3 has 11 amino acids. CDR3 DNA: TGTGCCACCTCGACCGGGACAGAGCAGTTCTTC. Residues: CATSTGTEQFF.

The table lists this clone with a count of one. This chain joins TRBV6-4 and TRBJ2-1; 11 nucleotides match TRBD1. The CDR3 runs to 16 residues. Germline V CDR1 and CDR2: MRHNA, SNTAGT. Losses at the gene ends were 7 bases for V and 1 base for J; bases not matched to a gene: 6. DNA for the CDR3: TGTGCCAGCATAGGGACAGGGGGATCGTCCTACAATGAGCAGTTCTTC. The encoded protein is CASIGTGGSSYNEQFF.

The genes are TRBV5-1 and TRBJ1-1; 7 bases match TRBD1. The CDR3 contains 14 residues. Germline CDR1 reads SGHRS; CDR2 reads YFSETQ. Trimming at V came to 4 bases and at J to 4 bases, leaving 7 bases not matched to a gene. CDR3 in DNA: TGCGCCAGCAGCCAAGAGGGGGCAGGCACTGAAGCTTTCTTT. This gives the protein CASSQEGAGTEAFF.

The rearrangement links TRBV5-5 to TRBJ2-1; TRBD1 agrees at 8 bases. The CDR3 is 17 residues long. From germline, CDR1 is SGHKS and CDR2 YYEKEE (reference sequence). V was pared by 0 bases and J by 1 base, with 6 bases of the junction left unmatched. In DNA form, the CDR3 reads TGTGCCAGCAGCTTGGCCAGGGGGCCCCAATCCTACAATGAGCAGTTCTTC. Protein product: CASSLARGPQSYNEQFF.

The CDR3 nucleotides are TGTGCCAGCAGCTTAGCGGGCAGGGGGCAAATTGGGTATGGCTACACCTTC. It yields the protein CASSLAGRGQIGYGYTF. The chain employs TRBV7-2 and TRBJ1-2; TRBD1 aligns across 8 bases. CDR1 is SGHTA and CDR2 is FQGNSA in the germline V gene. The CDR3 sequence is 17 residues long. With V trimmed by 0 bases and J by 5 bases, 11 bases remained unmatched.

The chain uses TRBV28 and TRBJ1-5; 8 bases fit TRBD1. V trimming: 5 bases; J trimming: 0 bases; junction bases outside the gene matches: 6. This CDR3 spans 16 amino acids. CDR1 and CDR2 (germline): MDHEN, SYDVKM. The CDR3 sequence is CASSTHRGTSNQPQHF. In DNA, the CDR3 is TGTGCCAGCAGTACCCACAGGGGGACTAGCAATCAGCCCCAGCATTTT.

J is TRBJ1-2 and V is TRBV28; D might be TRBD1 (5 bases). The CDR3 extends over 15 amino acids. Trimming pared 3 bases from V and 1 base from J, leaving 12 bases between. Germline CDR1 reads MDHEN; CDR2 reads SYDVKM. CDR3 bases: TGTGCCAGCAGTTTTCGGGGGGGATTTAACTATGGCTACACCTTC. This translates into CASSFRGGFNYGYTF.

CDR3 region: CASSPSPARNSPLHF. In DNA form, the CDR3 reads TGTGCCAGCAGCCCGTCTCCTGCTCGGAATTCACCCCTCCACTTT. This chain uses TRBV7-2 with TRBJ1-6; D call uncertain. From germline, CDR1 is SGHTA and CDR2 FQGNSA. The CDR3 is made up of 15 amino acids. V dropped 5 bases and J dropped 7 bases, with 15 bases sitting between them.

This chain uses TRBV4-1 with TRBJ2-3; 11 nucleotides agree with TRBD2. Germline V gives CDR1 MGHRA, CDR2 YSYEKL. The CDR3 consists of 18 residues. V was pared by 4 bases and J by 5 bases, with 14 bases of the junction left unmatched. CDR3 nucleotide sequence: TGCGCCAGCAGCCGCGGACATTTAGCGGGGGGGCGGATAGATACGCAGTATTTT. Its translation: CASSRGHLAGGRIDTQYF.

The chain couples TRBV28 to TRBJ2-6, with D possibly matching TRBD1 (6 bases). There are 15 residues in the CDR3. Between the trimmed V and J ends, which lost 5 bases and 2 bases, there was a span of 10 bases. Germline loops: CDR1 MDHEN, CDR2 SYDVKM. CDR3 sequence: CASSLEGAGANVLTF. CDR3 coding DNA: TGTGCCAGCAGTCTAGAGGGGGCTGGGGCCAACGTCCTGACTTTC.

The chain combines TRBV28 with TRBJ2-2; D is undetermined. CDR1 and CDR2 (germline): MDHEN, SYDVKM. The CDR3 length is 13 residues. Between the trimmed V and J ends, which lost 10 bases and 3 bases, there was a span of 12 bases. The DNA for the CDR3 is TGTGCCACGTCTGGGGATTACACCGGGGAGCTGTTTTTT. Its translation is CATSGDYTGELFF.

The chain combines TRBV2 with TRBJ2-1; 11 bases are shared with TRBD1. CDR3 length equals 11 residues. Losses at the gene ends were 10 bases for V and 10 bases for J; bases not matched to a gene: 3. Germline CDR1 SNHLY, CDR2 FYNNEI. Here the CDR3 DNA reads TGTGCCAAGGACAGGGGGCTAGAGCAGTTCTTC. This codes for CAKDRGLEQFF.

The chain is built from TRBV19 and TRBJ1-2; 7 positions agree with TRBD1. After removal of 6 bases from V and 4 bases from J, the junction contained 5 bases not matched to a gene. Per the germline V gene, CDR1 is LNHDA and CDR2 is SQIVND (reference sequence). The CDR3 runs 13 residues. CDR3 residues: CASRGGGLYGYTF. CDR3 DNA: TGTGCCAGTAGAGGAGGGGGCCTCTATGGCTACACCTTC.

This clone was seen only once. The V and J genes are TRBV6-6 and TRBJ2-5; tentative D call: TRBD1 (6 bases). Germline assignment: CDR1 MNHNY and CDR2 SVGAGI (reference sequence). Deletions cut 10 bases from V and 5 bases from J, with 17 bases between. The CDR3 is made up of 13 amino acids. DNA for the CDR3: TGTGCCACCCGGGACACATCGGGGGAGACCCAGTACTTC. Encoded protein: CATRDTSGETQYF.

The chain has TRBV4-1 and TRBJ2-2; D perhaps matches TRBD2 (6 bases). The length of the CDR3 is 16 residues. Trimming removed 2 bases at V and 0 bases at J, with 10 bases between. CDR1 is MGHRA, CDR2 YSYEKL, per germline. This CDR3 is CASSQFRDSNTGELFF. The CDR3 DNA reads TGCGCCAGCAGCCAATTCCGGGACTCGAACACCGGGGAGCTGTTTTTT.

V and J are TRBV29-1 and TRBJ1-2; D is uncertain. Trimming took 4 bases from V and 4 from J, leaving 13 bases between them. Germline V gene lookup returns CDR1 SQVTM and CDR2 ANQGSEA. The CDR3 has 13 residues. The CDR3: CSVVVRAPYGYTF. In DNA, the CDR3 is TGCAGCGTTGTAGTCCGGGCCCCCTATGGCTACACCTTC.

The CDR3 DNA is TGCAGCGTCAGGGTTAGCTCCTACGAGCAGTACTTC. Its translation: CSVRVSSYEQYF. The chain combines TRBV29-1 with TRBJ2-7; tentative D call: TRBD1 (5 bases). V shed 6 bases and J shed 0 bases, with 9 bases lying between them. The CDR3 covers 12 residues. Germline lookup yields CDR1 SQVTM and CDR2 ANQGSEA.

The chain links TRBV6-2 or TRBV6-3 to TRBJ1-6; D call uncertain. The CDR3 runs 18 residues. CDR1 and CDR2 (germline): MNHEY, SVGEGT. The V and J ends lost 0 bases and 0 bases respectively, with 12 bases between them. The CDR3 sequence is CASSYSLDRNSYNSPLHF. The CDR3 DNA reads TGTGCCAGCAGTTACTCCTTAGACCGAAACTCCTATAATTCACCCCTCCACTTT.

The chain links TRBV2 to TRBJ1-1; no clear D. The CDR3 has 16 residues. V was clipped by 6 bases and J by 4 bases, with 21 bases between them. Germline-derived CDR1 and CDR2 are SNHLY and FYNNEI. The DNA for the CDR3 is TGTGCCAGCAGGGCACACTCGACGGCGGCGGGCACTGAAGCTTTCTTT. Protein: CASRAHSTAAGTEAFF.